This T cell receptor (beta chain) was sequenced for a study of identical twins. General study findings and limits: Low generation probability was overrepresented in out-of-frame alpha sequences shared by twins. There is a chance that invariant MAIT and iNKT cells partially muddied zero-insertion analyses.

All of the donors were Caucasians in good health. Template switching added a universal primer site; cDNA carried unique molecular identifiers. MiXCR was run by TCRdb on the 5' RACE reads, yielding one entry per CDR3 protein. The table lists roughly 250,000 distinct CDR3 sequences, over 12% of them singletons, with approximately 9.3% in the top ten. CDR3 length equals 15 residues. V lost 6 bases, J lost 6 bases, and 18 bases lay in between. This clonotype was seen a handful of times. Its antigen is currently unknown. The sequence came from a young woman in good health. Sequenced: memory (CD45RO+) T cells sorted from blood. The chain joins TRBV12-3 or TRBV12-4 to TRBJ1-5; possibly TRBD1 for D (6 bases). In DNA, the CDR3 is TGTGCCAGCAGCCCCTGGGGGGGGCTTAGTCAGCCCCAGCATTTT. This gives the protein CASSPWGGLSQPQHF.